This T cell receptor (beta chain) was sequenced in a study of T-cell memory formation after mild COVID-19. Findings and limits, study-wide: Some clones that responded were present in memory (sampled pre-infection), which suggests cross-reactive memory joined. Of the contracting clones, CD4+ ones lay mainly in CM and EM, and CD8+ ones in EMRA.

In the case of this clonotype: Its matching antigen is unknown.

TCRdb called the 5' RACE reads again in MiXCR, with one record for every CDR3 protein. This table holds approximately 300,000 distinct CDR3 sequences, approximately 16% found once. Germline V gene sequence: CDR1 LGHNA, CDR2 YSLEER. V was shortened by 4 bases and J by 5 bases, with 14 bases between the two germline ends. CDR3 size: 14 residues. The chain carries TRBV4-3 and TRBJ2-5, with D tentatively TRBD2 (6 bases). The specimen sequenced was PBMCs or a T cell subset sorted from them (not recorded which). The origin of this receptor is a man aged 18 to 35 who had mild COVID-19 (a few samples of this study predate the infection). Cell type and time point are not known. The CDR3 loop reads CASSRDLPAETQYF. CDR3 coding DNA: TGCGCCAGCAGCCGGGACTTGCCCGCGGAGACCCAGTACTTC.